This is a list of T cell receptor beta chains from one sample in a study of blood T cell repertoires in COVID-19. Generated by immunoSEQ multiplex PCR, the TCRdb table keeps only in-frame clones and is missing some. Among 45,000 to 75,000 clones, about 91% were seen once, and the ten largest hold around 4.8%. The specimen was peripheral blood. These TCRs come from a man aged 55 to 69 with acute or convalescent COVID-19. CDR3s include the opening cysteine and the closing phenylalanine or tryptophan. The D gene is left open where the match is weak. Some rows mark clone size as missing; the rest say once, few, many or name a class of expanded clone.

d_gene,j_gene,v_gene,abundance,CDR3nt,CDR3aa
TRBD2,TRBJ2-1,TRBV4-1,-,TGCGCCAGCAGCTGGAAGCGGGGCGATGAGCAGTTCTTC,CASSWKRGDEQFF
TRBD2,TRBJ2-1,TRBV24-1,-,TGTGCCACCAGTGATTCAGCGACTAGCGGGGACAATGAGCAGTTCTTC,CATSDSATSGDNEQFF
-,TRBJ2-7,TRBV3-1/TRBV3-2,-,TGTGCCAGCAGCCAAGTCCCTAGCAGGGGCTACGAGCAGTACTTC,CASSQVPSRGYEQYF
TRBD1,TRBJ1-6,TRBV5-4,-,TGTGCCAGCATGCAGGGGGACACTGTGAATTCACCCCTCCACTTT,CASMQGDTVNSPLHF
TRBD1,TRBJ1-1,TRBV9,-,TGTGCCAGCAGCCGGGACAGGCACACTGAAGCTTTCTTT,CASSRDRHTEAFF
TRBD1,TRBJ1-3,TRBV28,-,TGTGCCAGCAGTTCCACAGGGGAAGGAAGGAACACCATATATTTT,CASSSTGEGRNTIYF
-,TRBJ2-3,TRBV9,-,TGTGCCAGCAGCGCCTATTCGGATACGCAGTATTTT,CASSAYSDTQYF
-,TRBJ1-5,TRBV5-1,-,TGCGCCAGCAGCTTGGGGCGGGATCAGCCCCAGCATTTT,CASSLGRDQPQHF
-,TRBJ2-3,TRBV18,-,TGTGCCAGCTCACCACCGGCATCAGATACGCAGTATTTT,CASSPPASDTQYF
TRBD2,TRBJ2-2,TRBV7-3,-,TGTGCCAGCAGCTGGACTAGCGGGAACACCGGGGAGCTGTTTTTT,CASSWTSGNTGELFF
TRBD2,TRBJ2-7,TRBV30,-,TGTGCCTGGAGTGTACGTAATAGCGGGAGGGCCCCAGACGAGCAGTACTTC,CAWSVRNSGRAPDEQYF
-,TRBJ2-3,TRBV14,-,TGTGCCAGCAGCCGCCGGTGGGGCGCCAGCACAGATACGCAGTATTTT,CASSRRWGASTDTQYF
TRBD1,TRBJ2-7,TRBV5-4,once,TGTGCCAGCAGCTCCCCAGGGGGCGCAACCTACGAGCAGTACTTC,CASSSPGGATYEQYF
TRBD2,TRBJ2-3,TRBV5-1,-,TGCGCCAGCAGCTTACTAGCGGGAGCAACAGATACGCAGTATTTT,CASSLLAGATDTQYF
TRBD1,TRBJ2-1,TRBV6-1,-,TGTGCCAGCAGTGAATATCTGGGACAGGCCTACAATGAGCAGTTCTTC,CASSEYLGQAYNEQFF
TRBD1,TRBJ1-1,TRBV3-1/TRBV3-2,-,TGTGCCAGCAGCCTAACAGGGGGCCGGACTGAAGCTTTCTTT,CASSLTGGRTEAFF
-,TRBJ1-2,TRBV19,-,TGTGCCAGTAGTATGTTGGTCACCAGTGGCTACACCTTC,CASSMLVTSGYTF
TRBD2,TRBJ2-1,TRBV18,-,TGTGCCAGCTCACTAGCGGGATTCTCCTACAATGAGCAGTTCTTC,CASSLAGFSYNEQFF
-,TRBJ2-3,TRBV7-9,-,TGTGCCAGCAGCCAAGACAGGTCCACAGATACGCAGTATTTT,CASSQDRSTDTQYF
-,TRBJ2-1,TRBV3-1/TRBV3-2,-,TGTGCCAGCAGCCAAACGCGGAGGCTTCAGTTCTTC,CASSQTRRLQFF
-,TRBJ1-6,TRBV10-2,-,TGCGCCAGCACGGGGGTCAATAATTCACCCCTCCACTTT,CASTGVNNSPLHF
-,TRBJ2-7,TRBV29-1,-,TGCAGCGCCCGGGTCTTCTACGAGCAGTACTTC,CSARVFYEQYF
TRBD2,TRBJ2-1,TRBV18,-,TGTGCCAGCTCACCACCCTCTAGCGGGAGGCTCCCACATCTGTTCTTC,CASSPPSSGRLPHLFF
-,TRBJ1-1,TRBV11-2,-,TGTGCCAGCAGCTTTGGACGGGATACTGAAGCTTTCTTT,CASSFGRDTEAFF
-,TRBJ2-7,TRBV5-1,-,TGCGCCAGCAGCTTACAGGGAATCTCCTACGAGCAGTACTTC,CASSLQGISYEQYF
TRBD1,TRBJ1-2,TRBV10-3,-,TGTGCCATCAGTGAGGTGGACAGGGCTAACTATGGCTACACCTTC,CAISEVDRANYGYTF
TRBD1,TRBJ2-1,TRBV19,-,TGTGCCAGTAGTACCTACGGGAAGAACAGGGGAACCCACAATGAGCAGTTCTTC,CASSTYGKNRGTHNEQFF
-,TRBJ2-7,TRBV2,once,TGTGCCAGCAAAGGGGGGGACAGGCTCTACGAGCAGTACTTC,CASKGGDRLYEQYF
TRBD1,TRBJ1-2,TRBV3-1/TRBV3-2,few,TGTGCCAGCAGCCCCGACAGGGCGTTGAACTATGGCTACACCTTC,CASSPDRALNYGYTF
TRBD1,TRBJ1-6,TRBV5-1,once,TGCGCCAGCAGCTTAGGCCTTCACAGGGGGAACAATTCACCCCTCCACTTT,CASSLGLHRGNNSPLHF
-,TRBJ1-2,TRBV7-9,-,TGTGCCAGCAGCTTAGGGGCGGGGGACGCCTATGGCTACACCTTC,CASSLGAGDAYGYTF
TRBD1,TRBJ1-5,TRBV19,-,TGTGCCAGTAGTAGAGAGGGGGCAGAGCCTCCTCGGCCCCAGCATTTT,CASSREGAEPPRPQHF
-,TRBJ2-7,TRBV4-2,-,TGTGCCAGCAGCCAACGGAGTAGAGGAGATGCCTACGAGCAGTACTTC,CASSQRSRGDAYEQYF
TRBD2,TRBJ2-1,TRBV7-2,once,TGTGCCAGCAGCCTCCAAGGGACTAGCGGGAGGCGCTCACACAATGAGCAGTTCTTC,CASSLQGTSGRRSHNEQFF
TRBD2,TRBJ2-1,TRBV3-1/TRBV3-2,-,TGTGCCAGCAGCCCCCTTAGCGGGGCCGGGGCCAATGAGCAGTTCTTC,CASSPLSGAGANEQFF
TRBD1,TRBJ2-7,TRBV5-1,-,TGCGCCAGCAGCCCCAACCGGGACAGTTCCTACGAGCAGTACTTC,CASSPNRDSSYEQYF
-,TRBJ2-7,TRBV3-1/TRBV3-2,-,TGTGCCAGCAGCCAGAGGGCTGCCTACGAGCAGTACTTC,CASSQRAAYEQYF
TRBD1,TRBJ1-5,TRBV7-2,-,TGTGCCAGCAGCTTAAGGACAGGGTACTATCAGCCCCAGCATTTT,CASSLRTGYYQPQHF
TRBD1,TRBJ2-7,TRBV10-3,-,TGTGCCATCAGGGACCGGGACAGACAGTCCTACGAGCAGTACTTC,CAIRDRDRQSYEQYF
TRBD2,TRBJ2-1,TRBV28,-,TGTGCCAGCAGAGGTAGCGGGAGATCCTACAATGAGCAGTTCTTC,CASRGSGRSYNEQFF
TRBD1,TRBJ1-3,TRBV7-8,-,TGTGCCAGCAGCTTAGCGGGCAGGGGGCTAGGGAACACCATATATTTT,CASSLAGRGLGNTIYF
-,TRBJ1-1,TRBV12-3/TRBV12-4,-,TGTGCCAGCAGGACGACAGGGAACACTGAAGCTTTCTTT,CASRTTGNTEAFF
TRBD1,TRBJ1-5,TRBV24-1,once,TGTGCCACCAGTGACTATGGGACAGACCCGTATCAGCCCCAGCATTTT,CATSDYGTDPYQPQHF
TRBD1,TRBJ2-3,TRBV6-4,-,TGTGCCAGCAGTGAGTCTCGGCAGGGGGCAGATACGCAGTATTTT,CASSESRQGADTQYF
-,TRBJ1-1,TRBV13,once,TGTGCCAGCAGCTTAGCGAGGGTCACTGAAGCTTTCTTT,CASSLARVTEAFF